These T cell receptor beta chains were read from a single sample in a study of blood T cell repertoires in COVID-19. The data were produced by immunoSEQ multiplex PCR, yet TCRdb's version contains in-frame clones alone and is incomplete. Here the sample spans under 300,000 clones, 65% to 90% being singletons. The sample consisted of PBMCs or T cells enriched from blood (not recorded which). Receptors were obtained from a man aged 18 to 35 who had recovered from COVID-19. The CDR3 runs from the conserved cysteine through the conserved F or W. Each record gives: J gene, clone size, V gene, D gene, CDR3 length, CDR3 protein, CDR3 DNA. A D gene is named only where the DNA matches it firmly. Part of the rows lack a size; the others show once, few, many or a class for expanded clones.

TRBJ1-1 | NA | TRBV2 | TRBD1 | 13 | CASRAGGHTEAFF | TGTGCCAGCAGGGCAGGGGGCCACACTGAAGCTTTCTTT
TRBJ1-1 | NA | TRBV5-5 | TRBD1 | 13 | CASSSGQGAEAFF | TGTGCCAGCAGCTCCGGACAGGGGGCTGAAGCTTTCTTT
TRBJ2-5 | NA | TRBV7-8 | TRBD2 | 15 | CASSLFGLASETQYF | TGTGCCAGCAGCTTGTTTGGACTAGCATCAGAGACCCAGTACTTC
TRBJ1-6 | NA | TRBV27 | NA | 14 | CASSLTPVRSPLHF | TGTGCCAGCAGTTTGACCCCCGTGCGGTCACCCCTCCACTTT
TRBJ2-5 | NA | TRBV5-1 | TRBD1 | 13 | CASSGGQQETQYF | TGCGCCAGCAGCGGGGGACAGCAAGAGACCCAGTACTTC
TRBJ1-6 | few | TRBV12-3/TRBV12-4 | NA | 12 | CASSLSGSPLHF | TGTGCCAGCAGTTTGTCAGGCTCACCCCTCCACTTT
TRBJ1-1 | NA | TRBV11-2 | NA | 15 | CASSLVGRRNTEAFF | TGTGCCAGCAGCTTAGTTGGGCGCAGGAACACTGAAGCTTTCTTT
TRBJ1-4 | NA | TRBV5-1 | NA | 14 | CASSLAQGGEKLFF | TGCGCCAGCAGCTTGGCGCAGGGAGGTGAAAAACTGTTTTTT
TRBJ2-2 | NA | TRBV3-1/TRBV3-2 | NA | 13 | CASSFSRGGELFF | TGTGCCAGCAGCTTTTCTCGGGGTGGGGAGCTGTTTTTT
TRBJ2-5 | NA | TRBV2 | NA | 13 | CASSGRYRETQYF | TGTGCCAGCAGTGGCCGATATCGGGAGACCCAGTACTTC
TRBJ1-2 | NA | TRBV30 | NA | 15 | CAWDPGLGGNYGYTF | TGTGCCTGGGATCCGGGACTCGGGGGGAACTATGGCTACACCTTC
TRBJ2-1 | NA | TRBV7-9 | NA | 13 | CATLRTPYNEQFF | TGTGCCACCCTTCGGACTCCATACAATGAGCAGTTCTTC
TRBJ1-2 | few | TRBV18 | TRBD1 | 17 | CASSPPGTGQGAGGYTF | TGTGCCAGCTCACCACCGGGTACGGGACAGGGGGCAGGTGGCTACACCTTC
TRBJ1-2 | NA | TRBV28 | NA | 14 | CASSLLEGARGYTF | TGTGCCAGCAGTTTATTGGAGGGCGCTCGGGGCTACACCTTC
TRBJ2-3 | NA | TRBV12-3/TRBV12-4 | NA | 11 | CASSSHDTQYF | TGTGCCAGCAGTTCCCATGATACGCAGTATTTT
TRBJ1-1 | NA | TRBV30 | NA | 15 | CAWSVGGKMNTEAFF | TGTGCCTGGAGTGTAGGAGGCAAAATGAACACTGAAGCTTTCTTT
TRBJ1-3 | NA | TRBV30 | NA | 14 | CAWSVPGGRTTIYF | TGTGCCTGGAGTGTACCCGGAGGAAGGACCACCATATATTTT
TRBJ1-2 | NA | TRBV5-6 | TRBD1 | 13 | CASSLRQGDGYTF | TGTGCCAGCAGCCTCCGACAGGGAGATGGCTACACCTTC
TRBJ2-7 | NA | TRBV6-5 | TRBD1 | 14 | CASRRQGYSYEQYF | TGTGCCAGCAGAAGACAGGGCTACTCCTACGAGCAGTACTTC
TRBJ2-2 | NA | TRBV5-4 | TRBD1 | 18 | CASSSDRASFANTGELFF | TGTGCCAGCAGCTCGGACAGGGCGAGTTTCGCGAACACCGGGGAGCTGTTTTTT
TRBJ2-1 | NA | TRBV28 | TRBD2 | 15 | CASRLSGRLRSEQFF | TGTGCCAGCAGACTTAGCGGGAGACTTAGGAGTGAGCAGTTCTTC
TRBJ2-7 | once | TRBV25-1 | NA | 14 | CASSDGQFTYEQYF | TGTGCCAGCAGTGACGGACAATTCACCTACGAGCAGTACTTC
TRBJ2-7 | NA | TRBV28 | NA | 12 | CASSATGYEQYF | TGTGCCAGCAGTGCCACAGGATACGAGCAGTACTTC
TRBJ1-3 | NA | TRBV5-1 | NA | 16 | CASSLAGSAPGNTIYF | TGCGCCAGCAGCTTGGCCGGGTCAGCTCCTGGAAACACCATATATTTT
TRBJ2-3 | NA | TRBV4-1 | NA | 18 | CASSQDTPGDTRIDTQYF | TGCGCCAGCAGCCAAGATACCCCGGGGGATACTAGGATAGATACGCAGTATTTT
TRBJ2-7 | NA | TRBV28 | NA | 11 | CASSSPYEQYF | TGTGCCAGCAGTTCCCCTTACGAGCAGTACTTC
TRBJ2-7 | NA | TRBV9 | TRBD2 | 14 | CASSASGTSYEQYF | TGTGCCAGCAGCGCGAGCGGGACCTCCTACGAGCAGTACTTC
TRBJ1-1 | NA | TRBV2 | TRBD1 | 14 | CAKGQGAVNTEAFF | TGTGCCAAGGGACAGGGGGCTGTGAACACTGAAGCTTTCTTT